The sequence of this T cell receptor beta chain was determined in a study of T cell repertoires in cytomegalovirus infection. The germline gives CDR1 MDHEN, CDR2 SYDVKM. This CDR3 has 15 residues. Deletions cut 6 bases from V and 2 bases from J, with 14 bases between. TCRdb recomputed calls from the reads with MiXCR, one row per CDR3 protein. The data show roughly 200,000 distinct CDR3 sequences, with approximately 9.7% seen just once and about 5% held by the top ten. There are many counts of this clonotype. Sequencing was done on a sample of PBMCs. V and J are TRBV28 and TRBJ1-5; TRBD1 is a possible D gene (5 bases). This clonotype was obtained from a human donor in good health (CMV status not recorded). Some clones in this sample may be carry-over from other donors' samples. This CDR3 is CASSERTGRNQPQHF. The CDR3 DNA is TGTGCCAGCAGCGAGAGAACGGGGCGCAATCAGCCCCAGCATTTT.